This T cell receptor (beta chain) was retrieved from a study of shared clonotypes between healthy human individuals. Selected positively for CCR7 and CD45RO-negative, naive CD8 cells excluded terminally differentiated effector memory CD45RA+ cells. This CDR3 region has 15 residues. Germline values: CDR1 MNHEY, CDR2 SVGAGI. With 2 bases removed from V and 1 base from J, the gap between germline ends came to 10 bases. TCRdb keeps only in-frame clones here, not all; method: immunoSEQ multiplex PCR. Altogether around 2,000,000 clones are present, about 95% being singletons, with the ten largest covering around 1.2%. Notes on the study in general: Of the naive CD4 clonotypes, approximately 5% were shared across a handful of donors.

Worth noting for this clone: Its antigen is not identified. Other DNA variants within this sample encode the same CDR3.

The chain is built from TRBV6-5 and TRBJ2-3, with D possibly TRBD1 on 6 matching bases. The TCR was taken from a man aged 18 to 30 in good health. Source material: naive CD8+ T cells sorted from blood. This chain's CDR3 is CASSYVAGGTDTQYF. The CDR3, as DNA: TGTGCCAGCAGTTACGTGGCAGGGGGCACAGATACGCAGTATTTT.